This TCR beta chain originates from a study of beta chain features in type 1 diabetes. As for the study in general: Healthy donors and patients had similar age, gender and cell yields.

V was clipped by 2 bases and J by 1 base, with 11 bases between them. The length of the CDR3 is 15 residues. Looked up from germline, CDR1 is MNHEY and CDR2 is SMNVEV (reference sequence). Expressed TCRB transcripts were sequenced because the isolated RNA had all been reverse transcribed beforehand. Repertoires were generated with immunoSEQ multiplex PCR, while TCRdb's copy carries only in-frame clones and drops some. In the table there are 300,000 or so clones, roughly an eighth of which are singletons. Study-wide results and limits: Researchers report that Type 1 diabetes patients had moderately but significantly shorter TCRB CDR3s across all four CD4+ subsets. At VDJ recombination sites, type 1 diabetes patients had fewer insertions and more deleted nucleotides.

Remarks on this clone: What it recognizes is unknown.

One heparinised draw of blood, averaging approximately 110 mL, came from each donor. Based on CD45RO/CCR7/CD25/CD127/CD95/CD27, CD4+ regulatory, stem cell-like memory, naive and central memory cells were sorted. The chain recombines TRBV27 with TRBJ1-1; D might be TRBD1 (6 bases). Source material: naive CD4+ T cells from blood. The sequence was collected from a man under 40 with type 1 diabetes. The CDR3 reads CASSLEWTENTEAFF. The CDR3 DNA reads as TGTGCCAGCAGTTTAGAATGGACAGAGAACACTGAAGCTTTCTTT.